Presented here are 30 T cell receptor beta chains from one specimen sequenced in a study of T cells in Graves' hyperthyroidism and ophthalmopathy (dated by TCRdb to between 2018 and 2021). Library generation was performed with multiplex PCR. TCRdb records Illumina HiSeq 2000 as the sequencer. TCR beta CDR3 regions were amplified from RNA transcripts. The first round of RT-PCR for the TCR CDR3 was performed with the HTBI primer set and the Qiagen OneStep RT-PCR kit. TCRdb itself trimmed the public reads at Q25 with fastp, ran MiXCR and retained productive beta chains. Each record represents a unique CDR3 protein, reported with the most common genes and DNA among its rows. This sample comprises 750,000 to 950,000 distinct CDR3 sequences, roughly 37% of them detected only once. 7% to 10% of the sample belongs to the ten largest clones. The sequenced sample consisted of blood. These receptors were taken from a man younger than 30 with Graves' hyperthyroidism.

This sequence joins TRBV7-9 and TRBJ2-2; D is ambiguous. There are 14 residues in the CDR3. Trimming pared 4 bases from V and 4 bases from J, leaving 10 bases between. Per germline, CDR1 SEHNR and CDR2 FQNEAQ (reference sequence). CDR3 nucleotides: TGTGCCAGCAGCTCGCAAGCTAGCACCGGGGAGCTGTTTTTT. This translates into CASSSQASTGELFF.

This clonotype came up many times. J is TRBJ2-5 and V is TRBV29-1; 10 nucleotides align to TRBD1. CDR3 length: 13 residues. Germline V gives CDR1 SQVTM, CDR2 ANQGSEA. Losses at the gene ends were 6 bases for V and 3 bases for J; bases not matched to a gene: 4. Here the CDR3 DNA reads TGCAGCGTCTCCGGGACAGGGGAAGAGACCCAGTACTTC. This sequence encodes CSVSGTGEETQYF.

This clonotype was recorded at least ten times. The rearrangement links TRBV2 to TRBJ2-7, with 9 positions matching TRBD1. Germline loops: CDR1 SNHLY, CDR2 FYNNEI. CDR3 length: 14 residues. Trimming at V came to 4 bases and at J to 4 bases, leaving 5 bases not matched to a gene. The CDR3 sequence: CASSGGTGLYEQYF. Written as DNA, the CDR3 is TGTGCCAGCAGTGGCGGGACAGGGCTGTACGAGCAGTACTTC.

Note on this clonotype: This sequence may be a read error, since a much larger clone differs from it by one base. The chain links TRBV19 to TRBJ2-7; D gene ambiguous. V was shortened by 3 bases and J by 2 bases, with 8 bases between the two germline ends. The CDR3 covers 13 residues. CDR1 is LNHDA and CDR2 is SQIVND in the germline V gene (reference sequence). CDR3 residues: CASSIPETYEQYF. The CDR3, as DNA: TGTGCCAGTAGTATCCCTGAGACCTACGAGCAGTACTTC.

This clonotype qualifies as medium-sized (0.01 to 0.1%). V and J are TRBV6-5 and TRBJ1-1, with D hard to call. Germline CDR1 and CDR2: MNHEY and SVGAGI. The CDR3 runs 13 residues. The V and J ends lost 5 bases and 7 bases respectively, with 14 bases between them. The CDR3 DNA sequence: TGTGCCAGCAGTCCCTCAGTTGCTCTTGAAGCTTTCTTT. Translation gives CASSPSVALEAFF.

The rearrangement joins TRBV20-1 to TRBJ2-2; the D gene is possibly TRBD2 (7 bases). The CDR3 consists of 14 residues. Germline V gives CDR1 DFQATT, CDR2 SNEGSKA (reference sequence). With 5 bases removed from V and 4 bases from J, the gap between germline ends came to 14 bases. The CDR3 protein is CSAGGGGVTGELFF. CDR3 coding DNA: TGCAGTGCTGGGGGGGGGGGCGTCACCGGGGAGCTGTTTTTT.

Only a few counts were recorded for this clonotype. The chain combines TRBV6-5 with TRBJ2-5, with a weak D call TRBD2 (6 bases). The CDR3 loop spans 12 amino acids. Germline V lookup: CDR1 MNHEY, CDR2 SVGAGI. V was trimmed by 10 bases and J by 5 bases, leaving 14 bases between them. CDR3 sequence: CATHGGPETQYF. The DNA for the CDR3 is TGTGCCACCCACGGGGGACCGGAGACCCAGTACTTC.

The genes are TRBV29-1 and TRBJ2-1, with D possibly being TRBD2 (6 bases). CDR3 size: 11 residues. Trimming took 4 bases from V and 5 from J, leaving 6 bases between them. Germline V CDR1 and CDR2: SQVTM, ANQGSEA. This CDR3 is CSVVADNEQFF. As DNA, the CDR3 is TGCAGCGTTGTAGCGGACAATGAGCAGTTCTTC.

In regard to this clonotype: A read error may account for a junction end that differs from germline. This rearrangement joins TRBV7-3 to TRBJ2-2, with no clear D. The CDR3 runs to 12 residues. CDR1 SGHTA and CDR2 FQGTGA come from the germline V gene. DNA of the CDR3: TGCGCCAGCAGCCAAATGACTGGGGAGCTGTTTTTT. This translates into CASSQMTGELFF.

The chain joins TRBV7-9 to TRBJ2-5; no clear D. V dropped 5 bases and J dropped 2 bases, with 18 bases sitting between them. Germline V gives CDR1 SEHNR, CDR2 FQNEAQ (reference sequence). The CDR3 runs 16 residues. CDR3 sequence reads: CASSRFVGGLQETQYF. CDR3 nucleotide sequence: TGTGCCAGCAGCCGATTTGTGGGCGGCTTACAAGAGACCCAGTACTTC. Full variable domain (rest looked up from reference TRBV7-9 and TRBJ2-5): DTGVSQNPRHKITKRGQNVTFRCDPISEHNRLYWYRQTLGQGPEFLTYFQNEAQLEKSRLLSDRFSAERPKGSFSTLEIQRTEQGDSAMYLCASSRFVGGLQETQYFGPGTRLLVL.

This clonotype was observed many times. The genes are TRBV20-1 and TRBJ2-7, with a tentative D call TRBD2 (5 bases). V was pared by 0 bases and J by 6 bases, with 9 bases between. The germline V gene has CDR1 DFQATT and CDR2 SNEGSKA (reference sequence). The CDR3 sequence is 12 residues long. The DNA of the CDR3 is TGCAGTGCTAGAGATCGCGGGTCCGAGCAGTACTTC. It yields the protein CSARDRGSEQYF.

The sample holds a few counts of this clonotype. The rearrangement uses TRBV20-1 and TRBJ2-2; TRBD1 agrees at 9 bases. Germline CDR1 DFQATT, CDR2 SNEGSKA (reference sequence). CDR3 length: 17 amino acids. V lost 1 base and J lost 2; bases outside the gene matches: 8. CDR3 sequence: CSARASLGQGNTGELFF. The CDR3 DNA reads as TGCAGTGCTAGAGCCTCCCTGGGACAGGGAAACACCGGGGAGCTGTTTTTT.

The chain is built from TRBV29-1 and TRBJ2-2; D unresolved. CDR1 is SQVTM, CDR2 ANQGSEA, per germline. The CDR3 is 12 amino acids. V shed 8 bases and J shed 8 bases, with 15 bases lying between them. The CDR3 here is CSLVVDEGELFF. The CDR3, as DNA: TGCAGCTTGGTGGTAGACGAAGGGGAGCTGTTTTTT.

This clonotype was observed many times. The J gene is TRBJ1-5, the V gene TRBV19, with TRBD1 matching over 9 bases. Per germline, CDR1 LNHDA and CDR2 SQIVND (reference sequence). With 5 bases clipped from V and 0 bases from J, the junction kept 5 bases outside the gene matches. CDR3 length equals 16 residues. The CDR3 sequence: CASSSGTGNSNQPQHF. DNA for the CDR3: TGTGCCAGTAGTTCTGGGACAGGGAATAGCAATCAGCCCCAGCATTTT.

This chain joins TRBV10-3 and TRBJ2-1, with 14 bases that match TRBD2. This CDR3 is 14 amino acids long. Trimming at V came to 10 bases and at J to 7 bases, leaving 6 bases not matched to a gene. Germline CDR1 reads ENHRY; CDR2 reads SYGVKD. Here the CDR3 DNA reads TGTGCCACCCAGGGACTAGCGGGAGAGAATGAGCAGTTCTTC. This sequence encodes CATQGLAGENEQFF.

This clonotype was recorded at least ten times. The gene calls are TRBV6-1 and TRBJ1-2, with no clear D. Trimming left V 4 bases short and J 7 bases short, with 10 bases between. The germline V gene encodes CDR1 MNHNS and CDR2 SASEGT. CDR3 length: 12 residues. CDR3 nucleotide sequence: TGTGCCAGCAGTGCCGGGGAAGGTGGCTACACCTTC. Amino acid sequence: CASSAGEGGYTF.

The chain recombines TRBV5-1 with TRBJ1-1; 9 nucleotides line up with TRBD1. CDR1 is SGHRS, CDR2 YFSETQ, per germline. V trimming: 3 bases; J trimming: 5 bases; junction bases outside the gene matches: 8. CDR3 length: 15 residues. The CDR3, as DNA: TGCGCCAGCAGCTGGGACACAGGGGGCTGGACTGAAGCTTTCTTT. It codes for CASSWDTGGWTEAFF. The variable domain in full, with the rest retrieved from reference TRBV5-1 and TRBJ1-1, is KAGVTQTPRYLIKTRGQQVTLSCSPISGHRSVSWYQQTPGQGLQFLFEYFSETQRNKGNFPGRFSGRQFSNSRSEMNVSTLELGDSALYLCASSWDTGGWTEAFFGQGTRLTVV.

This clonotype was recorded a few times. V is TRBV5-1 and J is TRBJ2-5, with D possibly matching TRBD2 (5 bases). This CDR3 region has 15 residues. Germline V gene lookup returns CDR1 SGHRS and CDR2 YFSETQ. V lost 1 base and J lost 1, with 11 bases in between. The chain's CDR3 is CASSLSPAGQETQYF. The CDR3 DNA is TGCGCCAGCAGCTTGTCCCCCGCGGGCCAAGAGACCCAGTACTTC. Filled out from reference TRBV5-1 and TRBJ2-5, the complete variable domain reads KAGVTQTPRYLIKTRGQQVTLSCSPISGHRSVSWYQQTPGQGLQFLFEYFSETQRNKGNFPGRFSGRQFSNSRSEMNVSTLELGDSALYLCASSLSPAGQETQYFGPGTRLLVL.

There are many counts of this clonotype. The rearrangement uses TRBV29-1 and TRBJ2-6; TRBD1 might be the D (6 bases). The germline V gene has CDR1 SQVTM and CDR2 ANQGSEA. The germline V and J ends were trimmed by 3 bases and 4 bases, with 16 bases remaining between them. The CDR3 sequence is 16 residues long. CDR3 region: CSVDGGAGTGANVLTF. In nucleotides, the CDR3 is TGCAGCGTTGACGGTGGGGCAGGGACAGGGGCCAACGTCCTGACTTTC.

There are a few counts of this clonotype. A read error may produce the germline difference seen at one junction end. This chain uses TRBV24-1 with TRBJ2-5; D call uncertain. The CDR3 is made up of 14 amino acids. Germline values: CDR1 KGHDR, CDR2 SFDVKD. The CDR3 DNA is TGTGCCAGCAGTTCCCCGGGCAGGCAAGAGACCCAGTACTTC. Translation: CASSSPGRQETQYF.

This sequence joins TRBV19 and TRBJ1-2, with TRBD1 as a possible D gene (5 bases). CDR3 size: 12 residues. From germline, CDR1 is LNHDA and CDR2 SQIVND (reference sequence). V lost 9 bases to trimming and J lost 3 bases, with 11 bases between them. The CDR3: CASVDRDYGYTF. Here the CDR3 DNA reads TGTGCCAGCGTCGACAGAGACTATGGCTACACCTTC.

With regard to this clonotype: Germline is not matched at one junction end, which may reflect a read error. V gene TRBV7-2 combines with J gene TRBJ1-6; no firm D call. The CDR3 spans 17 residues. The germline CDR1 and CDR2 sequences are SGHTA and FQGNSA. The DNA for the CDR3 is TGTGCCAGCAGCACCCGACTCCGGAGCTCCTATAATTCACCCCCCCACTTT. Its translation: CASSTRLRSSYNSPPHF.

The rearrangement joins TRBV7-8 to TRBJ2-5; 13 bases are a match to TRBD2. Trimming cost V 5 bases and J 3 bases; bases outside gene matches: 3. Germline V lookup: CDR1 SGHVS, CDR2 FQNEAQ. The CDR3 contains 15 residues. CDR3 sequence reads: CASSAGTSGKETQYF. CDR3 nucleotides: TGTGCCAGCAGCGCCGGGACTAGCGGGAAAGAGACCCAGTACTTC.

The chain joins TRBV6-1 to TRBJ2-7; 11 bases agree with TRBD2. J gave up 4 bases and V 1 base, and 6 bases lay outside the gene matches. This CDR3 has 16 amino acids. Germline V lookup: CDR1 MNHNS, CDR2 SASEGT. CDR3 region: CASSEGLAGSLYEQYF. The DNA of the CDR3 is TGTGCCAGCAGTGAAGGACTAGCGGGGTCCCTATACGAGCAGTACTTC.

The chain employs TRBV19 and TRBJ1-2; a possible D gene is TRBD1 (6 bases). V lost 9 bases to trimming and J lost 7 bases, with 15 bases between them. The CDR3 is made up of 12 amino acids. Per germline, CDR1 LNHDA and CDR2 SQIVND (reference sequence). The CDR3 here is CASRQASPGYTF. CDR3 sequence (DNA): TGTGCCAGCCGACAGGCGTCTCCTGGCTACACCTTC.

The chain has TRBV7-2 and TRBJ2-2, with 8 bases lining up with TRBD2. The germline CDR1 and CDR2 sequences are SGHTA and FQGNSA. After removal of 5 bases from V and 4 bases from J, the junction contained 6 bases not matched to a gene. There are 15 residues in the CDR3. The CDR3 bases are TGTGCCAGCAGCCAGGCCAGCGGGAGCACCGGGGAGCTGTTTTTT. Its translation: CASSQASGSTGELFF.

The gene calls are TRBV7-9 and TRBJ2-7; no definite D call. This CDR3 is built from 16 residues. V was shortened by 1 base and J by 0 bases, with 13 bases between the two germline ends. CDR1 is SEHNR, CDR2 FQNEAQ, per germline (reference sequence). The CDR3, as DNA: TGTGCCAGCAGCTTAGGTAGGACGCTTAGCTCCTACGAGCAGTACTTC. This encodes CASSLGRTLSSYEQYF.

The chain joins TRBV7-6 to TRBJ2-3; D unclear. The V gene's germline CDR1 is SGHVS and CDR2 FNYEAQ. The CDR3 runs 15 residues. Trimming removed 2 bases from V and 2 bases from J, with 11 bases in between. CDR3 sequence: CASSLSPAVTDTQYF. CDR3 sequence (DNA): TGTGCCAGCAGCTTATCACCAGCAGTCACAGATACGCAGTATTTT.

CDR3 sequence: CASRLSIRQGVREQYF. The CDR3, as DNA: TGTGCCAGCAGACTCTCCATACGACAGGGGGTGCGCGAGCAGTACTTC. The chain is built from TRBV10-3 and TRBJ2-7; 9 nucleotides agree with TRBD1. After removal of 10 bases from V and 6 bases from J, the junction contained 19 bases not matched to a gene. Germline V gene lookup returns CDR1 ENHRY and CDR2 SYGVKD. CDR3 size: 16 residues.

This clonotype was picked up many times. The V call is TRBV15, the J call TRBJ1-6; D is unclear. The germline V and J ends were trimmed by 4 bases and 9 bases, with 10 bases remaining between them. The CDR3 consists of 13 residues. Germline lookup yields CDR1 LNHNV and CDR2 YYDKDF (reference sequence). The CDR3 DNA reads TGTGCCACCAGCACCGACACGGGTTCACCCCTCCACTTT. It specifies CATSTDTGSPLHF.